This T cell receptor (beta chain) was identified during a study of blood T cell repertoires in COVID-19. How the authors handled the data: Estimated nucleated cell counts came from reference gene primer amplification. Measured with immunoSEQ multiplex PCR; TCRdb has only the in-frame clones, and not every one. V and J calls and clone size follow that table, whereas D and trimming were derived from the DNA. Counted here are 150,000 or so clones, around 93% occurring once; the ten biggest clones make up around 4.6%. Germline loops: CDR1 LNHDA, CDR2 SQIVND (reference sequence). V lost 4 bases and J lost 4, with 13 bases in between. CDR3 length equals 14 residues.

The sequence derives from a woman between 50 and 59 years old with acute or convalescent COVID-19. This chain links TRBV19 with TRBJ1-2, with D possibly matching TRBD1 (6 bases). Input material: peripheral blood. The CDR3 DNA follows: TGTGCCAGTAGTACCTCGGGACAAAGCTATGGCTACACCTTC. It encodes CASSTSGQSYGYTF.